Detailed here is one T cell receptor beta chain. No antigen is known for it. The sample originates from a study of shared clonotypes between healthy human individuals. At the deep level, the assay was run. Libraries were prepared by immunoSEQ multiplex PCR; TCRdb keeps only in-frame clonotypes and omits some of them. The sample includes some 980,000 clones, 76% of them seen just once. The CDR3 consists of 15 residues. V lost 1 base, J lost 6 bases, and 16 bases lay in between. The germline CDR1 and CDR2 sequences are MNHNS and SASEGT. General study findings and limits: The study generally estimated greater richness for naive than memory subsets. About 5% of naive CD4 clonotypes were shared across a few donors.

This clonotype was sampled from a man aged 18-30 years in good health. The rearrangement uses TRBV6-1 and TRBJ2-7, with D hard to call. Sequenced: memory CD4+ T cells sorted from blood. Documented subset: CD45RA-negative fraction. The chain's CDR3 is CASSEGLSSLGEQYF. The CDR3 DNA is TGTGCCAGCAGTGAAGGCCTCTCCTCCCTAGGCGAGCAGTACTTC.